This T cell receptor beta chain was retrieved from a study of blood T cell repertoires in COVID-19. Sequencing used immunoSEQ multiplex PCR; TCRdb keeps in-frame clones, though not all of them. The repertoire holds roughly 120,000 clones, with roughly nine tenths as singletons. Sequencing input: peripheral blood. The clonotype was recovered from an older man who had recovered from COVID-19.

The CDR3 spells CASSTGGSRTEAFF. DNA of the CDR3: TGTGCCAGCAGCACAGGGGGAAGTCGGACTGAAGCTTTCTTT. V usage is TRBV7-2 and J usage is TRBJ1-1; 8 positions match TRBD1. Germline V CDR1 and CDR2: SGHTA, FQGNSA. There are 14 residues in the CDR3. J was trimmed by 5 bases and V by 5 bases; bases with no gene match: 7.